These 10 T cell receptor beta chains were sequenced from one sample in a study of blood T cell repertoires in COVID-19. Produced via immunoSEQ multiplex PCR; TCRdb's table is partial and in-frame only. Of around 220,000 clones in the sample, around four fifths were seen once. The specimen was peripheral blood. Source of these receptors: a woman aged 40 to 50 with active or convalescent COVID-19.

CDR3 sequence: CASSSPPGQGSDTQYF. CDR3 nucleotide sequence: TGTGCCAGTAGTAGCCCGCCGGGACAGGGTTCAGATACGCAGTATTTT. The chain joins TRBV19 to TRBJ2-3, with TRBD1 matching over 9 bases. The CDR3 is made up of 16 amino acids. V gave up 4 bases and J gave up 4 bases; unmatched junction bases: 9. Germline V gene lookup returns CDR1 LNHDA and CDR2 SQIVND (reference sequence).

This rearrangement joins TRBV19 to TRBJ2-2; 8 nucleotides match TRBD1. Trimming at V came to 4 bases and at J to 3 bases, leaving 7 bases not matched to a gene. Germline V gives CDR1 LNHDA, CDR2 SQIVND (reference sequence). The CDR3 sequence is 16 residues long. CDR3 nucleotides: TGTGCCAGTAGTACCCGCGGGACAGGTGACACCGGGGAGCTGTTTTTT. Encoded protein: CASSTRGTGDTGELFF.

The CDR3 DNA reads as TGCGCCAGCAGCTTGGGACAGGGGGACCAAGAGACCCAGTACTTC. It encodes CASSLGQGDQETQYF. The chain uses TRBV5-1 and TRBJ2-5, with 9 bases identical to TRBD1. V was pared by 0 bases and J by 0 bases, with 0 bases of the junction left unmatched. Germline V gene data show CDR1 as SGHRS and CDR2 as YFSETQ. This CDR3 comprises 15 residues.

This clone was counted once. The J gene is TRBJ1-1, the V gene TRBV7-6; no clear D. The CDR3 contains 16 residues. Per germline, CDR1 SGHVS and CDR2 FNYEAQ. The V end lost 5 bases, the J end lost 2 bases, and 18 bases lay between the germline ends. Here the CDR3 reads CASSPVQPPINTEAFF. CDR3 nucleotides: TGTGCCAGCAGCCCAGTACAGCCACCGATCAACACTGAAGCTTTCTTT.

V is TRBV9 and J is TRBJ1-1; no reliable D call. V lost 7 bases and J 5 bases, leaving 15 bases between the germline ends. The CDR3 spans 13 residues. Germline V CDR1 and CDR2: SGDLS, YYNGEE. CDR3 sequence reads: CASSLFSETEAFF. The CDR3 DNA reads TGTGCCAGCTCACTTTTTAGCGAGACTGAAGCTTTCTTT. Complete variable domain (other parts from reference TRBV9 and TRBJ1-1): DSGVTQTPKHLITATGQRVTLRCSPRSGDLSVYWYQQSLDQGLQFLIQYYNGEERAKGNILERFSAQQFPDLHSELNLSSLELGDSALYFCASSLFSETEAFFGQGTRLTVV.

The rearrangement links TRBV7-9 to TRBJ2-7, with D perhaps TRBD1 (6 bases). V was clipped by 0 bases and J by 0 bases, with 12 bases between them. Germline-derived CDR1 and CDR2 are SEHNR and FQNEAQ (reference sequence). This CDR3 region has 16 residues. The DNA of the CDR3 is TGTGCCAGCAGCTTAGCGCCGGGACACAACTCCTACGAGCAGTACTTC. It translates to CASSLAPGHNSYEQYF.

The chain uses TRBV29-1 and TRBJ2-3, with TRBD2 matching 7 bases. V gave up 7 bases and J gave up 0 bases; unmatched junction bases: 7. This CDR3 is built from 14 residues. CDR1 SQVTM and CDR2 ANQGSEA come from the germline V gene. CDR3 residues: CSGDLAASTDTQYF. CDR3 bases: TGCAGCGGGGATCTAGCGGCTAGCACAGATACGCAGTATTTT.

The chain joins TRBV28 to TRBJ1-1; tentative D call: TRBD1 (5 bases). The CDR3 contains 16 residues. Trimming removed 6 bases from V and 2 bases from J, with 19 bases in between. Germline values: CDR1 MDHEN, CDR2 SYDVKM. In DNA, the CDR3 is TGTGCCAGCAGCCCGGGCCGGTGGGGGACTAACACTGAAGCTTTCTTT. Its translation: CASSPGRWGTNTEAFF.

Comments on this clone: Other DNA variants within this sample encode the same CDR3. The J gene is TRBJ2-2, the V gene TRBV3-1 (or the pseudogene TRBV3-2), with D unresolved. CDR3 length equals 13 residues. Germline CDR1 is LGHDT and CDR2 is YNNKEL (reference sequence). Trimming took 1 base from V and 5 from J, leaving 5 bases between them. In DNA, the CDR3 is TGTGCCAGCAGCCAAGGGAGTACCGGGGAGCTGTTTTTT. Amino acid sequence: CASSQGSTGELFF.

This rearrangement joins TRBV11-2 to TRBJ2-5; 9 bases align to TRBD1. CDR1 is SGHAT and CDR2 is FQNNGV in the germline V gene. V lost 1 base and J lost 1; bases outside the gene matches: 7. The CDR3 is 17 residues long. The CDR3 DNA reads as TGTGCCAGCAGCTTAGGCTACAGGGGGCCCTTCCAAGAGACCCAGTACTTC. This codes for CASSLGYRGPFQETQYF.